The 2 T cell receptor beta chains listed next were all sequenced from one sample in a study of blood T cell repertoires in COVID-19. The protocol was immunoSEQ multiplex PCR, while the TCRdb copy is restricted to in-frame clones and leaves out a portion. This table has roughly 250,000 clones, nearly 85% appearing once. Sequenced input: peripheral blood. The receptors derive from a human donor in a cohort sampled during active COVID-19.

The chain recombines TRBV6-4 with TRBJ2-5; TRBD1 agrees at 7 bases. With V trimmed by 5 bases and J by 4 bases, 4 bases remained unmatched. Per the germline V gene, CDR1 is MRHNA and CDR2 is SNTAGT. The CDR3 has 13 residues. Written as DNA, the CDR3 is TGTGCCAGCAGTTATAACAGGGGAGAGACCCAGTACTTC. It codes for CASSYNRGETQYF.

This chain links TRBV11-3 with TRBJ2-1; TRBD2 matches 8 bases. V trimming: 5 bases; J trimming: 8 bases; junction bases outside the gene matches: 11. Germline V gives CDR1 SGHNT, CDR2 YENEEA. The CDR3 is 15 amino acids. The DNA for the CDR3 is TGTGCCAGCAGCCGAGGGACTAGGGTGGAGGATGAGCAGTTCTTC. Translating gives CASSRGTRVEDEQFF.